This TCR beta chain is from a study of T cells in Graves' hyperthyroidism and ophthalmopathy. The wider study: Upon initial diagnosis and before any treatment, peripheral blood was collected.

Uncontrolled infection, other autoimmune disease, pregnancy or lactation disqualified patients from enrolment. CDR3 length equals 15 residues. The V and J ends lost 4 bases and 5 bases, in that order; junction bases with no gene match: 6. The germline CDR1 and CDR2 sequences are LGHNA and YNFKEQ. TCR beta CDR3 sequences were amplified from RNA transcripts. Researchers ran a first-round RT-PCR on the TCR CDR3 using the HTBI primer set. TCRdb reprocessed the multiplex PCR reads with MiXCR, giving one entry per CDR3 protein. The sample has about 620,000 distinct CDR3 sequences, around 15% seen once; the top ten hold around 4%. This clonotype was counted only a few times.

Material: blood. The TCR originated in a woman in her thirties with Graves' hyperthyroidism. The chain carries TRBV4-2 and TRBJ2-1, with TRBD1 matching 9 bases. The CDR3 DNA reads TGTGCCAGCAGCCCCGGGACAGGGACGGACAATGAGCAGTTCTTC. It specifies CASSPGTGTDNEQFF.